The 15 T cell receptor beta chains listed next were all sequenced from one sample in a study of blood T cell repertoires in COVID-19 (dated by TCRdb to the early 2020s). Library method: the immunoSEQ multiplex PCR assay. TCRdb took this table from immuneACCESS and kept in-frame rearrangements with V and J called. Such tables lack part of the clones; where checked against another copy, unresolved V genes explain under half of the gap, and the rest is unexplained. The sample table holds under 70,000 clones, of which about 93% were seen once. The ten biggest clones cover 14% of the sample. Sequencing was performed on peripheral blood. The receptors were gathered from a human donor with active COVID-19. The donor label of this sample is uncertain.

The chain uses TRBV28 and TRBJ1-3, with a tentative D call TRBD1 (5 bases). CDR1 is MDHEN, CDR2 SYDVKM, per germline. CDR3 length: 15 residues. Trimming stripped 3 bases from V and 3 bases from J, with 12 bases between. This CDR3 is CASSFPGSYGNTIYF. CDR3 nucleotide sequence: TGTGCCAGCAGTTTCCCAGGGTCCTATGGAAACACCATATATTTT. The full variable domain, completed using reference TRBV28 and TRBJ1-3, is DVKVTQSSRYLVKRTGEKVFLECVQDMDHENMFWYRQDPGLGLRLIYFSYDVKMKEKGDIPEGYSVSREKKERFSLILESASTNQTSMYLCASSFPGSYGNTIYFGEGSWLTVV.

The sample holds a few counts of this clone. The V and J genes are TRBV10-2 and TRBJ1-4, with 7 nucleotides matching TRBD1. Germline lookup yields CDR1 WSHSY and CDR2 SAAADI. Unmatched junction bases numbered 8, after V lost 3 bases and J lost 7 bases. This CDR3 has 15 residues. The CDR3 DNA reads as TGCGCCAGCAGTGATAGACAGGGAATGGCTGAAAAACTGTTTTTT. Encoded protein: CASSDRQGMAEKLFF.

CDR3 protein: CASSLRTSGGSSYNEQFF. CDR3 bases: TGCGCCAGCAGCCTTCGGACTAGCGGGGGGTCCTCCTACAATGAGCAGTTCTTC. The chain carries TRBV5-1 and TRBJ2-1; 14 bases line up with TRBD2. Looked up from germline, CDR1 is SGHRS and CDR2 is YFSETQ. Losses at the gene ends were 4 bases for V and 0 bases for J; bases not matched to a gene: 6. The CDR3 length is 18 residues.

This clone showed up just a few times. The chain carries TRBV4-1 and TRBJ2-7; possible D gene TRBD1, 9 bases. CDR3 size: 15 residues. V was shortened by 0 bases and J by 7 bases, with 16 bases between the two germline ends. CDR1 MGHRA and CDR2 YSYEKL come from the germline V gene. The CDR3 region has the DNA TGCGCCAGCAGCCAAGAGGACAGGGGACTAGGGGAGCAGTACTTC. Amino acids: CASSQEDRGLGEQYF.

This chain links TRBV5-4 with TRBJ2-1; TRBD1 might be the D (7 bases). Germline V lookup: CDR1 SGHNT, CDR2 YYREEE (reference sequence). The CDR3 length is 15 residues. Trimming left V 1 base short and J 0 bases short, with 8 bases between. CDR3 sequence: CASSLQGGSYNEQFF. The CDR3 bases are TGTGCCAGCAGCTTGCAGGGGGGCTCCTACAATGAGCAGTTCTTC.

The chain uses TRBV11-2 and TRBJ2-7, with 10 bases matching TRBD1. CDR3 length equals 14 residues. The V gene end was trimmed by 5 bases and the J gene end by 0 bases; junction bases not matched to a gene: 1. The germline V gene has CDR1 SGHAT and CDR2 FQNNGV. CDR3 DNA sequence: TGTGCCAGCAGCCGGACAGGGGGCTCCTACGAGCAGTACGTC. Its translation: CASSRTGGSYEQYV.

This chain connects TRBV11-3 to TRBJ2-2, with D maybe TRBD2 (6 bases). Germline-derived CDR1 and CDR2 are SGHNT and YENEEA. The ends were cut back, 4 bases at V and 7 bases at J, with 16 bases in the middle. This CDR3 contains 15 residues. CDR3 protein: CASSYGGARGGELFF. The DNA for the CDR3 is TGTGCCAGCAGCTATGGCGGGGCGCGGGGCGGGGAGCTGTTTTTT. Using reference TRBV11-3 and TRBJ2-2 for the parts outside the CDR3, the full variable domain is EAGVVQSPRYKIIEKKQPVAFWCNPISGHNTLYWYLQNLGQGPELLIRYENEEAVDDSQLPKDRFSAERLKGVDSTLKIQPAELGDSAVYLCASSYGGARGGELFFGEGSRLTVL.

The genes are TRBV5-1 and TRBJ1-4; 8 bases are a match to TRBD1. V lost 0 bases to trimming and J lost 12 bases; unmatched junction nucleotides: 1. This CDR3 has 12 amino acids. In germline, CDR1 is SGHRS, CDR2 YFSETQ. CDR3 DNA: TGCGCCAGCAGCTTGGTGGACAGGGAACTGTTTTTT. Translating gives CASSLVDRELFF.

CDR3 sequence: CASSTQGEQYF. The CDR3, as DNA: TGTGCCAGCAGTACCCAGGGCGAGCAGTACTTC. This sequence joins TRBV6-5 and TRBJ2-5; D is possibly TRBD1 (5 bases). TRBJ2-7 matches the DNA end more closely, so the J call is doubtful. The CDR3 is 11 residues long. Germline V gives CDR1 MNHEY, CDR2 SVGAGI.

The CDR3 DNA sequence: TGCGCCAGCAGCCCACAGAACACCGGGGAGCTGTTTTTT. Its translation: CASSPQNTGELFF. The gene calls are TRBV5-1 and TRBJ2-2; D gene unclear. Per germline, CDR1 SGHRS and CDR2 YFSETQ. The CDR3 spans 13 residues. V lost 4 bases and J lost 1, with 5 bases in between.

The genes are TRBV6-1 and TRBJ2-3; D not certain. This CDR3 comprises 16 residues. Per germline, CDR1 MNHNS and CDR2 SASEGT. V dropped 1 base and J dropped 0 bases, with 11 bases sitting between them. The CDR3 region is CASSEGSKMSTDTQYF. DNA for the CDR3: TGTGCCAGCAGTGAAGGGAGTAAAATGAGCACAGATACGCAGTATTTT.

The rearrangement joins TRBV11-2 to TRBJ2-3, with 7 bases lining up with TRBD1. Germline CDR1 reads SGHAT; CDR2 reads FQNNGV. CDR3 length equals 16 residues. The J segment lost 5 bases and the V segment lost 0 bases, leaving 8 bases of the junction unmatched. CDR3 coding DNA: TGTGCCAGCAGCTTAGAGGGACAGAACCGCGGAGATACGCAGTATTTT. Its translation is CASSLEGQNRGDTQYF. Together with reference TRBV11-2 and TRBJ2-3, the CDR3 gives the full variable domain: EAGVAQSPRYKIIEKRQSVAFWCNPISGHATLYWYQQILGQGPKLLIQFQNNGVVDDSQLPKDRFSAERLKGVDSTLKIQPAKLEDSAVYLCASSLEGQNRGDTQYFGPGTRLTVL.

The chain links TRBV7-2 to TRBJ2-7; TRBD2 matches 9 bases. This CDR3 is built from 15 residues. With 3 bases clipped from V and 5 bases from J, the junction kept 8 bases outside the gene matches. CDR1 is SGHTA and CDR2 is FQGNSA in the germline V gene. The CDR3 nucleotides read TGTGCCAGCAGCTTTAGTAGCGGGAGTAAGAACGAGCAGTACTTC. Its protein is CASSFSSGSKNEQYF. The full variable domain, rest sourced from reference TRBV7-2 and TRBJ2-7, is GAGVSQSPSNKVTEKGKDVELRCDPISGHTALYWYRQSLGQGLEFLIYFQGNSAPDKSGLPSDRFSAERTGGSVSTLTIQRTQQEDSAVYLCASSFSSGSKNEQYFGPGTRLTVT.

This sequence joins TRBV7-8 and TRBJ2-7; 7 bases agree with TRBD1. Per germline, CDR1 SGHVS and CDR2 FQNEAQ. V shed 1 base and J 5 bases; nucleotides not matched to a gene: 5. This CDR3 has 14 residues. The CDR3 reads CASSLGGGWDEQYF. CDR3 coding DNA: TGTGCCAGCAGCTTAGGAGGGGGCTGGGACGAGCAGTACTTC.

The chain joins TRBV7-9 to TRBJ1-4, with a tentative D call TRBD1 (5 bases). CDR1 and CDR2 from the germline V gene are SEHNR and FQNEAQ (reference sequence). There are 13 residues in the CDR3. Trimming removed 8 bases at V and 8 bases at J, with 15 bases between. The CDR3 nucleotides are TGTGCCAGCCGCCTAGGGGCATCCGAAAAACTGTTTTTT. This encodes CASRLGASEKLFF.